This T cell receptor beta chain was observed in a study of shared T cell receptors in the human thymus. Germline CDR1 and CDR2: SGHVS and FNYEAQ. This CDR3 is 18 amino acids long. The V gene end was trimmed by 1 base and the J gene end by 4 bases; junction bases not matched to a gene: 10. Method: immunoSEQ multiplex PCR; TCRdb's copy keeps in-frame clones and lacks some. The table has some 700,000 clones, approximately 85% seen once. The same specimen was also included in a second study, on human thymus T cells. This second study notes: Finnish infants who were healthy and having corrective surgery for congenital heart defects made up the donors. Resections obtained during corrective heart surgery supplied the thymus tissue. Both thymic and peripheral blood repertoires showed apparently biased V and J usage. Related research reported highly overlapping thymic repertoires among unrelated individuals.

What was sequenced was thymocytes. This sequence was found in a girl under three years old with a congenital heart defect. J is TRBJ1-6 and V is TRBV7-6, with 7 nucleotides matching TRBD1. DNA of the CDR3: TGTGCCAGCAGCTTAGGACAGTCCCGGGACAGATATAATTCACCCCTCCACTTT. Protein sequence: CASSLGQSRDRYNSPLHF.